This T cell receptor beta chain was observed in a study of long-term antiretroviral therapy in people with HIV. Overall study findings and caveats: Transplant donor controls retained higher diversity, though diversity increased after ART.

No fewer than two post-ART and no fewer than one pre-ART PBMC samples existed for each donor. The CDR3 is 15 residues long. Trimming left V 2 bases short and J 1 base short, with 12 bases between. Per the germline V gene, CDR1 is SGHKS and CDR2 is YYEKEE (reference sequence). This clone was seen more than once but under ten times. Its cognate antigen is unknown. It was version v3.0 of the immunoSEQ assay that was run at survey level. Assay: immunoSEQ multiplex PCR; the TCRdb copy retains only in-frame clones and omits some. Altogether approximately 16,000 clones are present, just over 75% being singletons, with the ten largest covering roughly 23%.

This TCR came from a man in his forties with HIV. The sample was unsorted PBMCs, taken 2.1 years after starting antiretroviral therapy. The chain carries TRBV5-5 and TRBJ1-1; a possible D gene is TRBD1 (6 bases). The chain's CDR3 is CASSFWGAGNTEAFF. The CDR3 region has the DNA TGTGCCAGCAGCTTTTGGGGGGCTGGGAACACTGAAGCTTTCTTT.